The 11 T cell receptor beta chains presented below share a single source sample, sequenced in a study of CD8+ T cells in alopecia areata. Treatment described: oral pan-JAK inhibitor, 5-10 mg twice daily. cDNA prepared by RNA extraction and subsequent reverse transcription served as the template for sequencing. Data came from immunoSEQ multiplex PCR; TCRdb stores just in-frame clones and leaves some out. The sample yields about 220,000 clones, under 75% seen once. Here the sequenced sample was CD4+ T cells sorted from blood, taken at week 4, from a patient treated with tofacitinib. All receptors come from a human donor with alopecia areata.

This rearrangement joins TRBV7-2 to TRBJ2-7, with TRBD2 identical over 7 bases. J gave up 8 bases and V 5 bases, and 6 bases lay outside the gene matches. The CDR3 spans 12 residues. The germline CDR1 and CDR2 sequences are SGHTA and FQGNSA. CDR3 sequence reads: CASSPQRGKQYF. The CDR3 region has the DNA TGTGCCAGCAGCCCCCAGCGGGGCAAGCAGTACTTC.

This clone was detected only a few times. V gene TRBV7-9 combines with J gene TRBJ2-1; TRBD1 is a possible D gene (6 bases). The germline CDR1 and CDR2 sequences are SEHNR and FQNEAQ (reference sequence). Trimming took off 5 bases at V and 7 bases at J, with 18 bases between the two ends. The CDR3 consists of 15 residues. CDR3 protein: CASSESPGQRNEQFF. The CDR3 DNA reads TGTGCCAGCAGCGAATCTCCGGGACAACGAAATGAGCAGTTCTTC.

The chain links TRBV5-1 to TRBJ2-7; 8 nucleotides agree with TRBD1. With 3 bases clipped from V and 7 bases from J, the junction kept 9 bases outside the gene matches. The CDR3 totals 14 residues. The germline V gene encodes CDR1 SGHRS and CDR2 YFSETQ. The CDR3 region has the DNA TGCGCCAGCAGCTCCGGGACAGGAGTAGGGGAGCAGTACTTC. It codes for CASSSGTGVGEQYF.

V and J are TRBV4-1 and TRBJ1-2, with D perhaps TRBD1 (5 bases). This CDR3 comprises 15 residues. V lost 0 bases, J lost 2 bases, and 10 bases lay in between. The germline gives CDR1 MGHRA, CDR2 YSYEKL. The CDR3 DNA follows: TGCGCCAGCAGCCAAGATCGCAGGGTGAACTATGGCTACACCTTC. Its protein is CASSQDRRVNYGYTF.

The rearrangement joins TRBV6-6 to TRBJ2-1; D is undetermined. The CDR3 sequence is 11 residues long. Trimming took off 6 bases at V and 16 bases at J, with 16 bases between the two ends. Germline assignment: CDR1 MNHNY and CDR2 SVGAGI (reference sequence). CDR3 residues: CASRLLGREFF. The CDR3 nucleotides are TGTGCCAGCAGGCTCCTCGGTAGGGAATTCTTC.

This clone is a singleton in its sample. This chain links TRBV6-5 with TRBJ2-6; no reliable D call. Trimming left V 6 bases short and J 0 bases short, with 6 bases between. The CDR3 sequence is 14 residues long. The germline gives CDR1 MNHEY, CDR2 SVGAGI. The CDR3 sequence is CASRITSGANVLTF. The CDR3 nucleotides are TGTGCCAGCAGGATAACCTCTGGGGCCAACGTCCTGACTTTC.

V gene TRBV9 combines with J gene TRBJ2-7, with TRBD2 identical over 7 bases. Trimming removed 4 bases from V and 2 bases from J; junction bases left unmatched: 21. There are 19 residues in the CDR3. Germline V gene lookup returns CDR1 SGDLS and CDR2 YYNGEE. In nucleotides, the CDR3 is TGTGCCAGCAGCCGCGGAGAAGGCGGGGGACCAACGATAACCTACGAGCAGTACTTC. Protein product: CASSRGEGGGPTITYEQYF.

This clone was counted only a few times. This CDR3 reads CATEQGDEKLFF. The CDR3, as DNA: TGTGCCACCGAACAGGGAGATGAAAAACTGTTTTTT. The chain recombines TRBV15 with TRBJ1-4; D perhaps matches TRBD1 (6 bases). V gave up 8 bases and J gave up 6 bases, with 10 bases separating them. Per germline, CDR1 LNHNV and CDR2 YYDKDF (reference sequence). This CDR3 spans 12 amino acids. Based on the CDR3 plus reference TRBV15 and TRBJ1-4, the full variable domain is DAMVIQNPRYQVTQFGKPVTLSCSQTLNHNVMYWYQQKSSQAPKLLFHYYDKDFNNEADTPDNFQSRRPNTSFCFLDIRSPGLGDTAMYLCATEQGDEKLFFGSGTQLSVL.

This chain links TRBV7-2 with TRBJ1-2; 8 bases are a match to TRBD1. The ends lost 0 bases at V and 5 bases at J; junction bases unmatched: 5. From germline, CDR1 is SGHTA and CDR2 FQGNSA. This CDR3 spans 15 amino acids. In nucleotides, the CDR3 is TGTGCCAGCAGCTTAGCCGTGACAGGGGCTTATGGCTACACCTTC. Its protein product is CASSLAVTGAYGYTF.

The J gene is TRBJ1-1, the V gene TRBV5-1, with TRBD1 matching 7 bases. The ends lost 1 base at V and 2 bases at J; junction bases unmatched: 2. The CDR3 contains 14 residues. Germline assignment: CDR1 SGHRS and CDR2 YFSETQ. DNA for the CDR3: TGCGCCAGCAGCTTGAGACAGGGTAACACTGAAGCTTTCTTT. The encoded protein is CASSLRQGNTEAFF.

The CDR3 spells CASSPISGTSSYEQYF. The CDR3 coding sequence is TGTGCCAGCAGCCCTATTAGCGGGACGAGCTCCTACGAGCAGTACTTC. The rearrangement uses TRBV7-2 and TRBJ2-7; 8 positions agree with TRBD2. The germline V gene encodes CDR1 SGHTA and CDR2 FQGNSA. This CDR3 has 16 amino acids. The ends lost 5 bases at V and 0 bases at J; junction bases unmatched: 9.